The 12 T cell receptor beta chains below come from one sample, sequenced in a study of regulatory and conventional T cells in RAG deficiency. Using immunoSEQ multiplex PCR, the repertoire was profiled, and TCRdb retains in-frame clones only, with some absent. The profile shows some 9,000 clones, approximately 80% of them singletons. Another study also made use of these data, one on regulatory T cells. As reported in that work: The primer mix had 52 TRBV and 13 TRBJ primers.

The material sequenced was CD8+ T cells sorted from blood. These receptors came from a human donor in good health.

For the CDR3, the DNA is TGTGCCAGTAGCAGCACCGGGACAGGGCAGGAAAAACTGTTTTTT. Its translation is CASSSTGTGQEKLFF. The chain uses TRBV19 and TRBJ1-4, with TRBD1 matching 9 bases. Germline V gene sequence: CDR1 LNHDA, CDR2 SQIVND (reference sequence). The CDR3 has 15 amino acids. Germline trimming cut 6 bases from V and 8 bases from J; bases unmatched to any gene: 10.

The DNA for the CDR3 is TGTGCCAGCAGCCCGACAGGGTCCTACGAGCAGTACTTC. As protein: CASSPTGSYEQYF. The rearrangement links TRBV27 to TRBJ2-7; 7 bases are shared with TRBD1. The CDR3 contains 13 residues. Trimming removed 6 bases from V and 1 base from J; junction bases left unmatched: 3. Germline V gene data show CDR1 as MNHEY and CDR2 as SMNVEV (reference sequence).

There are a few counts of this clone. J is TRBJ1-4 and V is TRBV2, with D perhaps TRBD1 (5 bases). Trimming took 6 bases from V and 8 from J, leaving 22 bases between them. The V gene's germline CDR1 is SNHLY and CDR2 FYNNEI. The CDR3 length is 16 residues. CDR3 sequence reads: CASRGVRASGGEKLFF. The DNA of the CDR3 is TGTGCCAGCAGGGGGGTCAGGGCCTCAGGTGGGGAAAAACTGTTTTTT.

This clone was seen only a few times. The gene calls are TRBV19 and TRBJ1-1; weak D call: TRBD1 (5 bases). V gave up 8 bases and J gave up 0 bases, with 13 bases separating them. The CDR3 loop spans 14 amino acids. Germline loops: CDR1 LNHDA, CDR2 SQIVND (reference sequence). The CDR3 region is CASSEDTLNTEAFF. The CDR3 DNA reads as TGTGCCAGTTCGGAGGACACCTTGAACACTGAAGCTTTCTTT.

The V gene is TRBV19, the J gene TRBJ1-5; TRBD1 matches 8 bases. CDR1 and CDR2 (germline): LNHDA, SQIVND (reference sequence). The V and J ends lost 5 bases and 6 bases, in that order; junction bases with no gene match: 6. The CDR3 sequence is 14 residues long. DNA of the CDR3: TGTGCCAGTAGTCTCGGACAGGGTCGTCAGCCCCAGCATTTT. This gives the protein CASSLGQGRQPQHF.

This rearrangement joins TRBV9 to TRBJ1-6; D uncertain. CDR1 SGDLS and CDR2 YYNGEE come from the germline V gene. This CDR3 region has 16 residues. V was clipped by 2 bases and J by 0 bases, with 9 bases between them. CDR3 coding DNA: TGTGCCAGCAGCGTCCAGGAGAGCTCCTATAATTCACCCCTCCACTTT. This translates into CASSVQESSYNSPLHF.

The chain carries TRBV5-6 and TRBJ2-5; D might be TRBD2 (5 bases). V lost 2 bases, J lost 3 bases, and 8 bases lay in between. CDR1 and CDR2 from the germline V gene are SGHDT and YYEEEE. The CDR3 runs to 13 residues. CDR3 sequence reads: CASSFVGEETQYF. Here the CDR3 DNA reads TGTGCCAGCAGCTTTGTCGGGGAAGAGACCCAGTACTTC. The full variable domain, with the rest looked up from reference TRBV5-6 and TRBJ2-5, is DAGVTQSPTHLIKTRGQQVTLRCSPKSGHDTVSWYQQALGQGPQFIFQYYEEEERQRGNFPDRFSGHQFPNYSSELNVNALLLGDSALYLCASSFVGEETQYFGPGTRLLVL.

In nucleotides, the CDR3 is TGTGCCAGCAGTTCGAGACAGGACGGGGGGGATACGCAGTATTTT. Amino acid sequence: CASSSRQDGGDTQYF. The rearrangement uses TRBV27 and TRBJ2-3, with a tentative D call TRBD2 (7 bases). Between the trimmed V and J ends, which lost 4 bases and 6 bases, there was a span of 17 bases. The CDR3 consists of 15 residues. The germline V gene encodes CDR1 MNHEY and CDR2 SMNVEV (reference sequence).

CDR3 residues: CSVGLWGIDTDTQYF. The CDR3 DNA follows: TGCAGCGTTGGGTTGTGGGGGATTGACACAGATACGCAGTATTTT. This chain joins TRBV29-1 and TRBJ2-3; D may match TRBD1 or TRBD2 (5 bases each). The CDR3 consists of 15 residues. Trimming took 4 bases from V and 2 from J, leaving 16 bases between them. In germline, CDR1 is SQVTM, CDR2 ANQGSEA.

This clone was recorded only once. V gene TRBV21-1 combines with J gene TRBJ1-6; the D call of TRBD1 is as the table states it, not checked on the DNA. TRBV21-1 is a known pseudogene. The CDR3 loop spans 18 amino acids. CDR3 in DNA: TGTGCCAGCAGCCCGGAAGACAGGTACAGCTCCTATAATTCACCCCTCCACTTT. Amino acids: CASSPEDRYSSYNSPLHF.

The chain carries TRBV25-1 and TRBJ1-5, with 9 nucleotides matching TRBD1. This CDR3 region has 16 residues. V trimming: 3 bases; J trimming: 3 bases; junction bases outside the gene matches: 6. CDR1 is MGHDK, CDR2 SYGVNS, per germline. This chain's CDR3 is CASSEEGQGTNQPQHF. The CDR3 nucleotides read TGTGCCAGCAGTGAGGAGGGACAGGGTACCAATCAGCCCCAGCATTTT.

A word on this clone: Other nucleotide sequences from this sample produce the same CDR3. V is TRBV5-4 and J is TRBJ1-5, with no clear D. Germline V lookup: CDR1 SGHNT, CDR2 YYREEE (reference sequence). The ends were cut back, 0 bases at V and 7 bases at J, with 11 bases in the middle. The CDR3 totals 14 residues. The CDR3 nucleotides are TGTGCCAGCAGCTTGGCCCCAGACGGACAGCCCCAGCATTTT. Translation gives CASSLAPDGQPQHF.